This T cell receptor (beta chain) was profiled in a study of response to subunit inactivated influenza vaccine. TCRdb reprocessed the RT-PCR reads with MiXCR, giving one entry per CDR3 protein. The sample comprises roughly 790,000 distinct CDR3 sequences, approximately 21% of which are singletons, and 10% rests with the top ten. General study points: New T cells are recruited in small numbers by each seasonal influenza vaccination, according to the authors' suggestion.

Germline lookup yields CDR1 SGHRS and CDR2 YFSETQ. The CDR3 consists of 17 residues. V was pared by 0 bases and J by 2 bases, with 18 bases between. The sample holds many counts of this clonotype. Its target is unknown. The chain uses TRBV5-1 and TRBJ2-7; D perhaps matches TRBD2 (5 bases). This clonotype was sampled from a man aged 45 to 65 who received an inactivated influenza vaccine. This specimen was PBMCs from blood, taken roughly 5 days after vaccination. The CDR3 DNA reads as TGCGCCAGCAGCTTGGGAGTACGGCTAGCTGATACCTACGAGCAGTACTTC. This gives the protein CASSLGVRLADTYEQYF.